The 14 T cell receptor beta chains listed next were all sequenced from one sample in a study of T cell responses to AZD1222 COVID-19 vaccine. Sequencing was performed with immunoSEQ multiplex PCR; in TCRdb, only in-frame clones are kept and a portion is missing. Of tens of thousands of clones detected, around 88% appear once; the ten largest clones hold 8% to 10%. Sequencing was performed on peripheral blood, taken 28 days after the second dose of the MenACWY control vaccine. Source of these receptors: an adult who received the MenACWY meningococcal vaccine as a control.

Only one count was recorded for this clone. The chain links TRBV5-1 to TRBJ1-2; no reliable D call. V gave up 0 bases and J gave up 6 bases, with 6 bases separating them. From germline, CDR1 is SGHRS and CDR2 YFSETQ. The length of the CDR3 is 12 residues. The CDR3 loop is CASSLDRNGYTF. The CDR3 DNA is TGCGCCAGCAGCTTGGATCGAAATGGCTACACCTTC.

The chain couples TRBV23-1 to TRBJ1-1; no definite D call. TRBV23-1 counts as an open reading frame of uncertain function. V lost 3 bases, J lost 1 base, and 6 bases lay in between. The CDR3 totals 13 residues. CDR3 amino acids: CASSHEGNTEAFF. CDR3 coding DNA: TGCGCCAGCAGTCATGAGGGGAACACTGAAGCTTTCTTT.

This clone was counted once. This chain joins TRBV30 and TRBJ1-6; D is undetermined. The ends were cut back, 2 bases at V and 7 bases at J, with 6 bases in the middle. The germline gives CDR1 GTSNPN, CDR2 SVGIG (reference sequence). The CDR3 loop spans 12 amino acids. CDR3 DNA sequence: TGTGCCTGGAGTCCCGACAATTCACCCCTCCACTTT. Protein product: CAWSPDNSPLHF.

The rearrangement joins TRBV11-1 to TRBJ1-2; D not certain. CDR3 size: 13 residues. The germline CDR1 and CDR2 sequences are SGHAT and FQDESV (reference sequence). The ends were cut back, 1 base at V and 4 bases at J, with 7 bases in the middle. This CDR3 is CASSLDDGYGYTF. CDR3 sequence (DNA): TGTGCCAGCAGCTTAGATGACGGCTATGGCTACACCTTC.

V usage is TRBV7-2 and J usage is TRBJ1-2, with D unresolved. V was trimmed by 0 bases and J by 3 bases, leaving 8 bases between them. The length of the CDR3 is 14 residues. Germline CDR1 reads SGHTA; CDR2 reads FQGNSA. The CDR3 protein is CASSLALQDYGYTF. CDR3 nucleotide sequence: TGTGCCAGCAGCTTAGCACTTCAGGACTATGGCTACACCTTC.

The chain uses TRBV5-5 and TRBJ2-1, with no clear D. The V end was cut by 5 bases, the J end by 12 bases, with 3 bases between. Germline values: CDR1 SGHKS, CDR2 YYEKEE (reference sequence). The CDR3 sequence is 8 residues long. Here the CDR3 DNA reads TGTGCCAGCAGTCCGCAGTTCTTC. Its translation: CASSPQFF.

The rearrangement joins TRBV4-2 to TRBJ2-5; TRBD2 aligns across 13 bases. From germline, CDR1 is LGHNA and CDR2 YNFKEQ. With V trimmed by 4 bases and J by 5 bases, 7 bases remained unmatched. This CDR3 has 16 residues. CDR3 bases: TGTGCCAGCAGCCTTGGGACTAGCGGGGTCGGGGAGACCCAGTACTTC. This translates into CASSLGTSGVGETQYF.

This chain links TRBV6-1 with TRBJ1-1, with no clear D. The CDR3 consists of 14 residues. The V end was cut by 2 bases, the J end by 4 bases, with 11 bases between. The germline CDR1 and CDR2 sequences are MNHNS and SASEGT. As DNA, the CDR3 is TGTGCCAGCAGTGAATGGGGTCGGGGCACTGAAGCTTTCTTT. It is translated as CASSEWGRGTEAFF.

The rearrangement links TRBV10-3 to TRBJ1-2; 9 bases agree with TRBD1. Per germline, CDR1 ENHRY and CDR2 SYGVKD. Unmatched junction bases numbered 3, after V lost 0 bases and J lost 4 bases. This CDR3 is built from 15 residues. The CDR3 sequence: CAISESGQGGYGYTF. In DNA, the CDR3 is TGTGCCATCAGTGAGTCGGGACAGGGAGGCTATGGCTACACCTTC.

This chain joins TRBV4-1 and TRBJ1-1; TRBD1 might be the D (5 bases). The CDR3 is 16 amino acids. V dropped 1 base and J dropped 10 bases, with 22 bases sitting between them. CDR1 MGHRA and CDR2 YSYEKL come from the germline V gene. The CDR3 region has the DNA TGCGCCAGCAGCCAAGTCGGAACGGAGGGGTCCAAAGGAGCTTTCTTT. This sequence encodes CASSQVGTEGSKGAFF.

The chain carries TRBV30 and TRBJ1-1; D is ambiguous. This CDR3 spans 13 amino acids. Germline V gives CDR1 GTSNPN, CDR2 SVGIG (reference sequence). V was shortened by 8 bases and J by 3 bases, with 16 bases between the two germline ends. CDR3 DNA sequence: TGTGCCGTCGCGCTGGGCCGGGACACTGAAGCTTTCTTT. Its translation is CAVALGRDTEAFF.

This clone was counted only a few times. The V and J genes are TRBV9 and TRBJ2-6, with 7 bases fitting TRBD1. Germline loops: CDR1 SGDLS, CDR2 YYNGEE. The junction had 9 bases not matched to a gene; V was cut back by 3 bases and J by 0 bases. The CDR3 covers 18 residues. DNA for the CDR3: TGTGCCAGCAGCGCCAGAGGACAGGAAAACTCTGGGGCCAACGTCCTGACTTTC. Translated: CASSARGQENSGANVLTF.

The chain is built from TRBV5-6 and TRBJ2-5, with D perhaps matching TRBD1 or TRBD2 (5 bases each). V dropped 4 bases and J dropped 3 bases, with 16 bases sitting between them. The CDR3 totals 15 residues. The germline CDR1 and CDR2 sequences are SGHDT and YYEEEE. The DNA of the CDR3 is TGTGCCAGCAGCCGCCTTGGGACGGAAGAAGAGACCCAGTACTTC. It specifies CASSRLGTEEETQYF.

The chain links TRBV4-2 to TRBJ2-2; D unresolved. Germline V gives CDR1 LGHNA, CDR2 YNFKEQ. V shed 3 bases and J shed 5 bases, with 10 bases lying between them. The CDR3 is 14 amino acids. CDR3 sequence (DNA): TGTGCCAGCAGCCAGGGTTCTACAACCGGGGAGCTGTTTTTT. Its translation is CASSQGSTTGELFF.